Each of the 31 T cell receptor beta chains below was sequenced from the same sample in a study of cytomegalovirus exposure and HLA in healthy donors. Primers included in the PCR were 60 Vbeta and 13 Jbeta primers. Generated by immunoSEQ multiplex PCR, the TCRdb table keeps only in-frame clones and is missing some. This repertoire includes fewer than 95,000 clones. Sequencing was performed on PBMCs. The receptors come from a woman aged 40 to 55 in good health and CMV-seropositive.

V gene TRBV29-1 combines with J gene TRBJ1-1; tentatively, D is TRBD1 (6 bases). This CDR3 is built from 14 residues. Trimming took 6 bases from V and 5 from J, leaving 19 bases between them. CDR1 SQVTM and CDR2 ANQGSEA come from the germline V gene. The CDR3 region has the DNA TGCAGCGTAGTGGGACGGCAACAGGGAACTGAAGCTTTCTTT. The encoded protein is CSVVGRQQGTEAFF. Based on the CDR3 plus reference TRBV29-1 and TRBJ1-1, the full variable domain is SAVISQKPSRDICQRGTSLTIQCQVDSQVTMMFWYRQQPGQSLTLIATANQGSEATYESGFVIDKFPISRPNLTFSTLTVSNMSPEDSSIYLCSVVGRQQGTEAFFGQGTRLTVV.

V and J are TRBV28 and TRBJ2-1; D ambiguous. V was pared by 4 bases and J by 7 bases, with 17 bases between. The germline V gene has CDR1 MDHEN and CDR2 SYDVKM. The CDR3 is made up of 15 amino acids. The CDR3 here is CASSSRHRLENEQFF. The CDR3 bases are TGTGCCAGCAGTTCCCGGCACCGTCTAGAGAATGAGCAGTTCTTC. The whole variable domain, remainder taken from reference TRBV28 and TRBJ2-1, is DVKVTQSSRYLVKRTGEKVFLECVQDMDHENMFWYRQDPGLGLRLIYFSYDVKMKEKGDIPEGYSVSREKKERFSLILESASTNQTSMYLCASSSRHRLENEQFFGPGTRLTVL.

This chain connects TRBV5-1 to TRBJ1-3; 9 positions agree with TRBD1. V lost 4 bases to trimming and J lost 0 bases; unmatched junction nucleotides: 5. Germline CDR1 is SGHRS and CDR2 is YFSETQ. CDR3 size: 16 residues. The CDR3: CASSAGQGFSGNTIYF. DNA for the CDR3: TGCGCCAGCAGCGCGGGACAGGGATTCTCTGGAAACACCATATATTTT.

The chain links TRBV28 to TRBJ2-5, with TRBD2 matching 7 bases. Germline CDR1 is MDHEN and CDR2 is SYDVKM. CDR3 size: 16 residues. After removal of 2 bases from V and 7 bases from J, the junction contained 13 bases not matched to a gene. In DNA form, the CDR3 reads TGTGCCAGCAGTTTAGCGGCGGAAGGACTAGGACGGACCCAGTACTTC. It codes for CASSLAAEGLGRTQYF.

The rearrangement uses TRBV2 and TRBJ2-2; the D gene is possibly TRBD1 (6 bases). Trimming stripped 4 bases from V and 5 bases from J, with 11 bases between. The CDR3 has 14 amino acids. Germline V CDR1 and CDR2: SNHLY, FYNNEI. The CDR3 protein is CASSVGGATGELFF. The CDR3 DNA sequence: TGTGCCAGCAGTGTAGGGGGAGCGACCGGGGAGCTGTTTTTT.

A word on this clone: Other nucleotide sequences in the sample specify the same CDR3. The CDR3 DNA sequence: TGTGCCAGCAGCCGCTTGGGTGGGAGAGGTGAAAAACTGTTTTTT. Translated, it gives CASSRLGGRGEKLFF. The rearrangement links TRBV5-8 to TRBJ1-4, with D uncertain. The CDR3 runs to 15 residues. V lost 4 bases to trimming and J lost 7 bases, with 17 bases between them. Germline CDR1 reads SGHTS; CDR2 reads YDEGEE.

The chain couples TRBV18 to TRBJ1-4; D not certain. The CDR3 is 13 amino acids. Trimming left V 3 bases short and J 6 bases short, with 8 bases between. Germline V gene sequence: CDR1 KGHSH, CDR2 LQKENI. Here the CDR3 reads CASSPGRDEKLFF. Written as DNA, the CDR3 is TGTGCCAGCTCACCCGGGAGGGATGAAAAACTGTTTTTT.

This chain joins TRBV19 and TRBJ1-6, with D perhaps matching TRBD1 (5 bases). The V end was cut by 2 bases, the J end by 8 bases, with 16 bases between. Per the germline V gene, CDR1 is LNHDA and CDR2 is SQIVND (reference sequence). The CDR3 length is 16 residues. This CDR3 is CASSISGLDLDSPLHF. In DNA, the CDR3 is TGTGCCAGTAGTATATCAGGGCTGGACCTTGATTCACCCCTCCACTTT.

The genes are TRBV29-1 and TRBJ2-2, with 9 positions matching TRBD1. Germline CDR1 reads SQVTM; CDR2 reads ANQGSEA. The V segment lost 7 bases and the J segment 3 bases; nucleotides outside the gene matches: 9. The CDR3 covers 15 residues. The CDR3 nucleotides read TGCAGCGGAAAACGGGGACAGGGCGACACCGGGGAGCTGTTTTTT. Translation: CSGKRGQGDTGELFF.

This sequence joins TRBV29-1 and TRBJ2-7; maybe TRBD1 (7 bases). Germline V CDR1 and CDR2: SQVTM, ANQGSEA. Trimming removed 5 bases from V and 1 base from J, with 21 bases in between. CDR3 length: 16 residues. CDR3 region: CSVLAATDRASYEQYF. CDR3 DNA: TGCAGCGTTTTAGCGGCTACAGACAGGGCGTCCTACGAGCAGTACTTC.

V gene TRBV15 combines with J gene TRBJ2-7, with D maybe TRBD2 (6 bases). The V and J ends lost 3 bases and 6 bases respectively, with 15 bases between them. Germline V lookup: CDR1 LNHNV, CDR2 YYDKDF (reference sequence). CDR3 size: 14 residues. CDR3 nucleotides: TGTGCCACCAGCAGCGATGAGGACTACTCCGAGCAGTACTTC. The encoded protein is CATSSDEDYSEQYF.

The rearrangement links TRBV2 to TRBJ2-2; tentatively, D is TRBD1 (5 bases). CDR1 and CDR2 from the germline V gene are SNHLY and FYNNEI. This CDR3 is built from 13 residues. V lost 5 bases to trimming and J lost 3 bases, with 7 bases between them. CDR3 nucleotide sequence: TGTGCCAGCAGTCGACAGCACACCGGGGAGCTGTTTTTT. It yields the protein CASSRQHTGELFF.

The J gene is TRBJ2-3, the V gene TRBV5-1; 9 bases agree with TRBD2. V gave up 1 base and J gave up 3 bases; unmatched junction bases: 3. The CDR3 is 15 residues long. Looked up from germline, CDR1 is SGHRS and CDR2 is YFSETQ. CDR3 nucleotides: TGCGCCAGCAGCTTGCAAACTAGCGGGACAGATACGCAGTATTTT. Translation: CASSLQTSGTDTQYF. Full variable domain (rest looked up from reference TRBV5-1 and TRBJ2-3): KAGVTQTPRYLIKTRGQQVTLSCSPISGHRSVSWYQQTPGQGLQFLFEYFSETQRNKGNFPGRFSGRQFSNSRSEMNVSTLELGDSALYLCASSLQTSGTDTQYFGPGTRLTVL.

The chain combines TRBV19 with TRBJ2-7; 12 positions agree with TRBD2. Germline loops: CDR1 LNHDA, CDR2 SQIVND (reference sequence). J gave up 5 bases and V 4 bases, and 12 bases lay outside the gene matches. The CDR3 has 17 amino acids. Written as DNA, the CDR3 is TGTGCCAGTAGTAGATATCTAGCGGGGGGGAGTGGTCACGAGCAGTACTTC. Protein: CASSRYLAGGSGHEQYF.

This chain connects TRBV2 to TRBJ1-2; D is unresolved. V shed 1 base and J shed 4 bases, with 10 bases lying between them. The CDR3 extends over 14 amino acids. The germline V gene encodes CDR1 SNHLY and CDR2 FYNNEI. The CDR3 DNA follows: TGTGCCAGCAGTGAAGGCGGCACCTTCTATGGCTACACCTTC. This encodes CASSEGGTFYGYTF. Together with reference TRBV2 and TRBJ1-2, the CDR3 gives the full variable domain: EPEVTQTPSHQVTQMGQEVILRCVPISNHLYFYWYRQILGQKVEFLVSFYNNEISEKSEIFDDQFSVERPDGSNFTLKIRSTKLEDSAMYFCASSEGGTFYGYTFGSGTRLTVV.

V gene TRBV7-3 combines with J gene TRBJ1-2; D gene uncertain. CDR3 size: 12 residues. Germline V CDR1 and CDR2: SGHTA, FQGTGA. The V end was cut by 4 bases, the J end by 6 bases, with 9 bases between. CDR3: CASSSGIDGYTF. CDR3 in DNA: TGTGCCAGCAGCTCCGGGATAGATGGCTACACCTTC.

The rearrangement uses TRBV5-1 and TRBJ2-5; 9 bases match TRBD1. The V and J ends lost 4 bases and 2 bases, in that order; junction bases with no gene match: 6. CDR3 length: 15 amino acids. Germline values: CDR1 SGHRS, CDR2 YFSETQ. The DNA of the CDR3 is TGCGCCAGCAGCCTCGGACAGGGGCATCAAGAGACCCAGTACTTC. It specifies CASSLGQGHQETQYF.

This sequence joins TRBV7-8 and TRBJ1-1; D is perhaps TRBD1 (6 bases). Germline CDR1 is SGHVS and CDR2 is FQNEAQ. This CDR3 is built from 15 residues. Trimming stripped 2 bases from V and 8 bases from J, with 18 bases between. The CDR3 region has the DNA TGTGCCAGCAGCTTAAGATCGGTAACAGGACAGGAAGCTTTCTTT. Amino acids: CASSLRSVTGQEAFF. Filled out from reference TRBV7-8 and TRBJ1-1, the complete variable domain reads GAGVSQSPRYKVAKRGQDVALRCDPISGHVSLFWYQQALGQGPEFLTYFQNEAQLDKSGLPSDRFFAERPEGSVSTLKIQRTQQEDSAVYLCASSLRSVTGQEAFFGQGTRLTVV.

The genes are TRBV5-4 and TRBJ1-1; 7 positions match TRBD1. V lost 0 bases and J lost 0; bases outside the gene matches: 5. CDR1 SGHNT and CDR2 YYREEE come from the germline V gene (reference sequence). The CDR3 loop spans 16 amino acids. CDR3 in DNA: TGTGCCAGCAGCTTGGGGCAGGGGGATTTGAACACTGAAGCTTTCTTT. Protein product: CASSLGQGDLNTEAFF.

The chain carries TRBV7-3 and TRBJ2-7; 7 positions agree with TRBD2. The CDR3 runs to 15 residues. V was clipped by 5 bases and J by 5 bases; unmatched bases: 12. Germline loops: CDR1 SGHTA, CDR2 FQGTGA. The chain's CDR3 is CASSPRLAGRDEQYF. CDR3 sequence (DNA): TGTGCCAGCAGCCCAAGACTAGCAGGTCGGGACGAGCAGTACTTC.

The gene calls are TRBV19 and TRBJ2-5; TRBD1 matches at 8 bases. The CDR3 consists of 14 residues. Germline V lookup: CDR1 LNHDA, CDR2 SQIVND (reference sequence). V trimming: 4 bases; J trimming: 1 base; junction bases outside the gene matches: 2. The CDR3 protein is CASSTQGAQETQYF. The CDR3, as DNA: TGTGCCAGTAGTACGCAGGGGGCCCAAGAGACCCAGTACTTC.

The rearrangement links TRBV10-3 to TRBJ2-3; D possibly corresponds to TRBD1 (5 bases). V dropped 4 bases and J dropped 0 bases, with 20 bases sitting between them. This CDR3 contains 18 residues. The V gene's germline CDR1 is ENHRY and CDR2 SYGVKD. The CDR3 is CAISATGTNRMSTDTQYF. Here the CDR3 DNA reads TGTGCCATCAGTGCAACCGGCACTAACAGGATGAGCACAGATACGCAGTATTTT.

The genes are TRBV7-2 and TRBJ1-6; D may be TRBD1 (6 bases). V gave up 5 bases and J gave up 6 bases, with 17 bases separating them. The germline CDR1 and CDR2 sequences are SGHTA and FQGNSA. There are 16 residues in the CDR3. DNA for the CDR3: TGTGCCAGCAGCGTACAGGGATCTTTGGGTAATTCACCCCTCCACTTT. Protein sequence: CASSVQGSLGNSPLHF. Full variable domain (outside the CDR3, taken from reference TRBV7-2 and TRBJ1-6): GAGVSQSPSNKVTEKGKDVELRCDPISGHTALYWYRQSLGQGLEFLIYFQGNSAPDKSGLPSDRFSAERTGGSVSTLTIQRTQQEDSAVYLCASSVQGSLGNSPLHFGNGTRLTVT.

The chain recombines TRBV7-9 with TRBJ2-7, with TRBD1 matching 7 bases. The CDR3 has 14 residues. In germline, CDR1 is SEHNR, CDR2 FQNEAQ (reference sequence). With 5 bases clipped from V and 5 bases from J, the junction kept 9 bases outside the gene matches. DNA of the CDR3: TGTGCCAGCAGCACTCGACAGGGTGGCAACGAGCAGTACTTC. This translates into CASSTRQGGNEQYF.

This chain joins TRBV5-1 and TRBJ1-1, with D possibly TRBD1 on 6 matching bases. Germline CDR1 reads SGHRS; CDR2 reads YFSETQ. Trimming took off 5 bases at V and 3 bases at J, with 8 bases between the two ends. CDR3 length: 12 amino acids. The CDR3 sequence: CASSPGDTEAFF. CDR3 in DNA: TGCGCCAGCAGTCCAGGGGACACTGAAGCTTTCTTT.

The chain is built from TRBV5-5 and TRBJ1-1, with a tentative D call TRBD1 (6 bases). The CDR3 consists of 15 residues. Per the germline V gene, CDR1 is SGHKS and CDR2 is YYEKEE (reference sequence). Trimming pared 5 bases from V and 2 bases from J, leaving 16 bases between. CDR3 sequence reads: CASRKGEGGNTEAFF. CDR3 sequence (DNA): TGTGCCAGCAGGAAGGGGGAAGGGGGTAACACTGAAGCTTTCTTT.

J is TRBJ1-1 and V is TRBV27; D not resolved. The CDR3 contains 13 residues. The germline V and J ends were trimmed by 3 bases and 2 bases, with 7 bases remaining between them. CDR1 is MNHEY and CDR2 is SMNVEV in the germline V gene (reference sequence). CDR3 nucleotide sequence: TGTGCCAGCAGTTTCTCGACTAACACTGAAGCTTTCTTT. This encodes CASSFSTNTEAFF.

This rearrangement joins TRBV5-4 to TRBJ2-7, with 7 bases aligning to TRBD1. CDR1 SGHNT and CDR2 YYREEE come from the germline V gene (reference sequence). The CDR3 is 15 amino acids. V trimming: 4 bases; J trimming: 2 bases; junction bases outside the gene matches: 9. CDR3 amino acids: CASSAQQGPPYEQYF. CDR3 bases: TGTGCCAGCAGCGCCCAACAGGGGCCTCCCTACGAGCAGTACTTC.

The genes are TRBV5-4 and TRBJ1-2, with D unresolved. CDR1 SGHNT and CDR2 YYREEE come from the germline V gene (reference sequence). The CDR3 contains 15 residues. V dropped 4 bases and J dropped 5 bases, with 18 bases sitting between them. CDR3 amino acids: CASSVDQAPLYGYTF. The CDR3 coding sequence is TGTGCCAGCAGCGTGGACCAGGCCCCCCTTTATGGCTACACCTTC.

The chain employs TRBV10-3 and TRBJ1-5; D not resolved. V dropped 4 bases and J dropped 6 bases, with 10 bases sitting between them. Germline V CDR1 and CDR2: ENHRY, SYGVKD. CDR3 length: 13 residues. CDR3 bases: TGTGCCATCAGTGCGGAGGTCGGTCAGCCCCAGCATTTT. Its protein is CAISAEVGQPQHF.

This clone is labeled medium-sized based on frequency. Germline is not matched at one junction end, which may reflect a read error. This chain uses TRBV13 with TRBJ1-1, with TRBD1 identical over 7 bases. Germline V gene sequence: CDR1 PRHDT, CDR2 FYEKMQ (reference sequence). The CDR3 covers 16 residues. The CDR3 DNA reads TGTGCCAGCAGCTACCCAGGGGGAAGAATGAACATTGAAGCTTTCTTT. Translation gives CASSYPGGRMNIEAFF. The full variable domain, completed using reference TRBV13 and TRBJ1-1, is AAGVIQSPRHLIKEKRETATLKCYPIPRHDTVYWYQQGPGQDPQFLISFYEKMQSDKGSIPDRFSAQQFSDYHSELNMSSLELGDSALYFCASSYPGGRMNIEAFFGQGTRLTVV.